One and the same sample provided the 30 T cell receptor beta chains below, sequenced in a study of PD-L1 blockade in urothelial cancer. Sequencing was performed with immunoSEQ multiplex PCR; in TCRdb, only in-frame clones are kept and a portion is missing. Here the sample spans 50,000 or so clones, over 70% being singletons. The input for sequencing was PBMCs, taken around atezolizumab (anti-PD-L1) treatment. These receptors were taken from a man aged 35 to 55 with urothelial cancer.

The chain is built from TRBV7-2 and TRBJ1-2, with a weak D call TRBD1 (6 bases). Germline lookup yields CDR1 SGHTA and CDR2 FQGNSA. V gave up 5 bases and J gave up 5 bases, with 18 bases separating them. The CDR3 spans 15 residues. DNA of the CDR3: TGTGCCAGCAGCAACCACAGACAGGTCCTTTATGGCTACACCTTC. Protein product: CASSNHRQVLYGYTF.

DNA of the CDR3: TGTGCCAGCAGCGAGGCTGACGAGCAGTATTTT. Residues: CASSEADEQYF. The V gene is TRBV27, the J gene TRBJ2-3; D gene unclear. The CDR3 is made up of 11 amino acids. V was shortened by 6 bases and J by 11 bases, with 12 bases between the two germline ends. Germline CDR1 is MNHEY and CDR2 is SMNVEV (reference sequence).

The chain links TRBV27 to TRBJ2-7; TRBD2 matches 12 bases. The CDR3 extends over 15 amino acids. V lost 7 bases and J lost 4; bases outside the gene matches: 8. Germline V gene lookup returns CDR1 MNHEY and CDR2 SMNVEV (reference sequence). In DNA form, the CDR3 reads TGTGCCAGCAAGTATACTAGCGGGAGGAGGTACGAGCAGTACTTC. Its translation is CASKYTSGRRYEQYF.

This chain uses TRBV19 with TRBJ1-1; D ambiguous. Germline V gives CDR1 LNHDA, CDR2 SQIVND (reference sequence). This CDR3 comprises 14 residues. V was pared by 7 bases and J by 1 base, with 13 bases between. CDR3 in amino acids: CASKGREENTEAFF. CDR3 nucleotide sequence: TGTGCCAGTAAAGGTCGAGAGGAGAACACTGAAGCTTTCTTT.

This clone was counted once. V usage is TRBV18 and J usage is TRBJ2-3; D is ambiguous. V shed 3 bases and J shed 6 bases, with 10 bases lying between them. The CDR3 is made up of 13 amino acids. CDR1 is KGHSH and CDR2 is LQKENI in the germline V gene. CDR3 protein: CASSPSLADTQYF. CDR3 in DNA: TGTGCCAGCTCACCTAGCCTTGCCGATACGCAGTATTTT.

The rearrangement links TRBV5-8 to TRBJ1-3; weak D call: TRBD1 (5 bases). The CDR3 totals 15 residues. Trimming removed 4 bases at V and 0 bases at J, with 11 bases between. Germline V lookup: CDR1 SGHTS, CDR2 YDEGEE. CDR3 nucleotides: TGTGCCAGCAGCGAGTACAGGAACTCTGGAAACACCATATATTTT. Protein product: CASSEYRNSGNTIYF.

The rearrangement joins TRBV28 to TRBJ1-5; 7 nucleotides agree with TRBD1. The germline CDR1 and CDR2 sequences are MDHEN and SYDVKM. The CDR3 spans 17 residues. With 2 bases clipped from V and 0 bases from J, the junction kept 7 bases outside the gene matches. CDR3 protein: CASSLGSHRGSNQPQHF. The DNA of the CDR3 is TGTGCCAGCAGTTTAGGATCGCACAGGGGTAGCAATCAGCCCCAGCATTTT.

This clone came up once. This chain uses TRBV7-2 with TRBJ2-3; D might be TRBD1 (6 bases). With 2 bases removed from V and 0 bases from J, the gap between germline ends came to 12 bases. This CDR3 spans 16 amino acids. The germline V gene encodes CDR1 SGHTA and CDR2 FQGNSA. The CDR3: CASSLSRTASTDTQYF. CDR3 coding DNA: TGTGCCAGCAGCTTAAGCCGGACAGCTAGCACAGATACGCAGTATTTT.

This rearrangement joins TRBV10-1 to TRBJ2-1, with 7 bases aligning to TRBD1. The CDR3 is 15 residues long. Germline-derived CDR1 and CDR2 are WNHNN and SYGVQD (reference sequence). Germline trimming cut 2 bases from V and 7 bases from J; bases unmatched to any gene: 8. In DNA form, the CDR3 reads TGCGCCAGCAGTGAGCCTTTTGACAGGGCGAATGAGCAGTTCTTC. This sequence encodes CASSEPFDRANEQFF.

CDR3 protein: CASSPARISYEQYF. DNA of the CDR3: TGCGCCAGCAGCCCCGCCAGGATCTCCTACGAGCAGTACTTC. The rearrangement joins TRBV4-3 to TRBJ2-7; no reliable D call. The germline V gene has CDR1 LGHNA and CDR2 YSLEER. Trimming removed 4 bases at V and 0 bases at J, with 10 bases between. The CDR3 loop spans 14 amino acids.

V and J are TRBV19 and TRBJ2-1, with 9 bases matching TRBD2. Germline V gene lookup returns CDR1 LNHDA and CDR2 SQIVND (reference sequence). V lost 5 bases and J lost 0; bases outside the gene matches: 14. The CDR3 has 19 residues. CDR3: CASSSTGLAGRSSYNEQFF. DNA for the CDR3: TGTGCCAGTAGTTCCACGGGCCTAGCGGGACGATCCTCCTACAATGAGCAGTTCTTC.

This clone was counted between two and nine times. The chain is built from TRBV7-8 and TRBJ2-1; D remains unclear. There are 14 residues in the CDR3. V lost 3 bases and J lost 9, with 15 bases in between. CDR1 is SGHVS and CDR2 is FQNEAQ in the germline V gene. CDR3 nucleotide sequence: TGTGCCAGCAGCTTCTCTGGCTCCCTCGTTGAGCAGTTCTTC. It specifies CASSFSGSLVEQFF.

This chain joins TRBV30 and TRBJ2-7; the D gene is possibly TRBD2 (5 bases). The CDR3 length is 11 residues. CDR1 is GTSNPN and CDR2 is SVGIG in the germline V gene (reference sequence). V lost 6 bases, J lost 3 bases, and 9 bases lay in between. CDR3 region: CACSRGYEQYF. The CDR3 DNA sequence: TGTGCCTGCTCCCGGGGCTACGAGCAGTACTTC.

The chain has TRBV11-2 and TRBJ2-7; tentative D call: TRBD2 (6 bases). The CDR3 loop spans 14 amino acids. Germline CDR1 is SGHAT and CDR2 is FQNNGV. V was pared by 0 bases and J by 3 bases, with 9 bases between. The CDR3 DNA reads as TGTGCCAGCAGCTTAGACGGGAGTTACTACGAGCAGTACTTC. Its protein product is CASSLDGSYYEQYF. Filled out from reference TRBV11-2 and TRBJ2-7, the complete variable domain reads EAGVAQSPRYKIIEKRQSVAFWCNPISGHATLYWYQQILGQGPKLLIQFQNNGVVDDSQLPKDRFSAERLKGVDSTLKIQPAKLEDSAVYLCASSLDGSYYEQYFGPGTRLTVT.

The CDR3 DNA follows: TGTGCCAGCACGGCGGGAGCTAGCACAGATACGCAGTATTTT. Translated, it gives CASTAGASTDTQYF. V usage is TRBV9 and J usage is TRBJ2-3, with 7 positions matching TRBD2. This CDR3 comprises 14 residues. V lost 6 bases, J lost 0 bases, and 4 bases stayed unmatched. Germline CDR1 SGDLS, CDR2 YYNGEE.

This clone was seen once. The CDR3 region has the DNA TGTGCCAGCAGCCAAAATCGGGACAGGGGGCAGAGTGAGCAGTTCTTC. Protein sequence: CASSQNRDRGQSEQFF. The rearrangement joins TRBV4-2 to TRBJ2-1; 12 bases align to TRBD1. The CDR3 has 16 residues. The trim removed 2 bases at V and 9 bases at J, leaving 8 bases unmatched. Germline V lookup: CDR1 LGHNA, CDR2 YNFKEQ.

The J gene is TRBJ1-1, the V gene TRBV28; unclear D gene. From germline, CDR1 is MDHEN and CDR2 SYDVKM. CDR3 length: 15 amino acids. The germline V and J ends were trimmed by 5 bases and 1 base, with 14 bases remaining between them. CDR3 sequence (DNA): TGTGCCAGCAGTCAACCACGAACTTCGAACACTGAAGCTTTCTTT. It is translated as CASSQPRTSNTEAFF.

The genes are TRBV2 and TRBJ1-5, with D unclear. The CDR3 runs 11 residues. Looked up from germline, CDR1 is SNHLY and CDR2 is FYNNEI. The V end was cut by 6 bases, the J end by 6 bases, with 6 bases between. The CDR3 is CASRATQPQHF. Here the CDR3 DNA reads TGTGCCAGCAGGGCAACTCAGCCCCAGCATTTT.

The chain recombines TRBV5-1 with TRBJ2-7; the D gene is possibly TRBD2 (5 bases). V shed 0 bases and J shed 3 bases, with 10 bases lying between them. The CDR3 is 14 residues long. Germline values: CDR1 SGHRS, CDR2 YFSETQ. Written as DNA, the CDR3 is TGCGCCAGCAGCTTGGCCTCGGGGAACTACGAGCAGTACTTC. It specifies CASSLASGNYEQYF. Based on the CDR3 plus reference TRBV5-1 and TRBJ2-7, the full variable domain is KAGVTQTPRYLIKTRGQQVTLSCSPISGHRSVSWYQQTPGQGLQFLFEYFSETQRNKGNFPGRFSGRQFSNSRSEMNVSTLELGDSALYLCASSLASGNYEQYFGPGTRLTVT.

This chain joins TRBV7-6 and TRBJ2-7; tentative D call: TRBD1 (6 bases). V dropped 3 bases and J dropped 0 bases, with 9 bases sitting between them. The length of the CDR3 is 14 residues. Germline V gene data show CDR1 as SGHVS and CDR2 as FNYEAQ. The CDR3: CASSLDSFSYEQYF. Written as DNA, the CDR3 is TGTGCCAGCAGCTTGGACAGTTTCTCCTACGAGCAGTACTTC.

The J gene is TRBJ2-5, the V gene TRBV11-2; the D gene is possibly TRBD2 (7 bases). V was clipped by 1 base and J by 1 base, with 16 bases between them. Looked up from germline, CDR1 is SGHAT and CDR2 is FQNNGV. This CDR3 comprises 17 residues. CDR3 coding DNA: TGTGCCAGCAGCTTAGTGGGGGGCGGGGGTGCCCAAGAGACCCAGTACTTC. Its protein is CASSLVGGGGAQETQYF. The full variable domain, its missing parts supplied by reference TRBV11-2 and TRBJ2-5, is EAGVAQSPRYKIIEKRQSVAFWCNPISGHATLYWYQQILGQGPKLLIQFQNNGVVDDSQLPKDRFSAERLKGVDSTLKIQPAKLEDSAVYLCASSLVGGGGAQETQYFGPGTRLLVL.

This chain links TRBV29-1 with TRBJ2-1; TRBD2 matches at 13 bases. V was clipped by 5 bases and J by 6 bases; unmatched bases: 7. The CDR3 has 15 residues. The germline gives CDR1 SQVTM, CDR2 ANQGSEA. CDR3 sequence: CSVPGLAGPGNEQFF. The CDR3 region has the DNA TGCAGCGTTCCGGGACTAGCGGGACCAGGCAATGAGCAGTTCTTC.

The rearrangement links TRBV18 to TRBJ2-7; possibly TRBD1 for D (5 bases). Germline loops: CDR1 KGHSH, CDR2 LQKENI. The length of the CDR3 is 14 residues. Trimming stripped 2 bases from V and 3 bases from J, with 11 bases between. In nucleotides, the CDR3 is TGTGCCAGCTCACCATCGGACACGGGCTACGAGCAGTACTTC. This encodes CASSPSDTGYEQYF. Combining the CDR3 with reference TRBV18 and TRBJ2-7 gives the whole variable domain NAGVMQNPRHLVRRRGQEARLRCSPMKGHSHVYWYRQLPEEGLKFMVYLQKENIIDESGMPKERFSAEFPKEGPSILRIQQVVRGDSAAYFCASSPSDTGYEQYFGPGTRLTVT.

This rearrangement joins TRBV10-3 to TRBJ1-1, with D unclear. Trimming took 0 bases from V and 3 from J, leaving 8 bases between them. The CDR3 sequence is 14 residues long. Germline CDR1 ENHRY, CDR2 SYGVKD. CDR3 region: CAISESWRDTEAFF. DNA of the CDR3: TGTGCCATCAGTGAGTCATGGAGAGACACTGAAGCTTTCTTT.

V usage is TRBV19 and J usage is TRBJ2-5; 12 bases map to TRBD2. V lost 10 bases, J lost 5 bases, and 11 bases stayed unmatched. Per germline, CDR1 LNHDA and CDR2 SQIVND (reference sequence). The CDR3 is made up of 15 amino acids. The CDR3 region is CATTTSGSVRETQYF. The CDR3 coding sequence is TGTGCCACAACGACTAGCGGGAGTGTTAGGGAGACCCAGTACTTC.

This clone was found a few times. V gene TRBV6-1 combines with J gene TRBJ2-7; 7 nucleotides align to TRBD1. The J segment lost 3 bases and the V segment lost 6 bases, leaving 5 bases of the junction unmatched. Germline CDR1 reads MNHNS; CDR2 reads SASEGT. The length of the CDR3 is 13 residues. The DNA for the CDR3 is TGTGCCAGCAGAGAGACAGGGCGCTACGAGCAGTACTTC. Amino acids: CASRETGRYEQYF.

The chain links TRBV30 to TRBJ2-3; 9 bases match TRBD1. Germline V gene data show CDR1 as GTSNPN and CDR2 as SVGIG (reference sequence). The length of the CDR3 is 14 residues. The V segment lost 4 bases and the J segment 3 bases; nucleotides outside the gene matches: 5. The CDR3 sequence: CAWNLGQGTDTQYF. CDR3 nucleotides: TGTGCCTGGAATCTGGGACAGGGAACAGATACGCAGTATTTT.

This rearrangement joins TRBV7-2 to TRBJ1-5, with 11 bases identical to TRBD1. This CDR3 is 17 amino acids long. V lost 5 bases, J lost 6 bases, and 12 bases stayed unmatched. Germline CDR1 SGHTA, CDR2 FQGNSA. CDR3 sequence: CASSPVGTGGSGQPQHF. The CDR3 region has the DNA TGTGCCAGCAGCCCCGTTGGGACAGGGGGTTCTGGTCAGCCCCAGCATTTT.

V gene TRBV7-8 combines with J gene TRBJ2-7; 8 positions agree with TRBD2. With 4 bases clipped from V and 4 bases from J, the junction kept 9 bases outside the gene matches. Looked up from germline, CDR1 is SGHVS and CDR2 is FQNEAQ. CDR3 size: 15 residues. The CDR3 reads CASSYLAGSGYEQYF. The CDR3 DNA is TGTGCCAGCAGCTACTTAGCGGGGTCGGGGTACGAGCAGTACTTC. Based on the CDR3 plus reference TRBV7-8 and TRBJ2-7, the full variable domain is GAGVSQSPRYKVAKRGQDVALRCDPISGHVSLFWYQQALGQGPEFLTYFQNEAQLDKSGLPSDRFFAERPEGSVSTLKIQRTQQEDSAVYLCASSYLAGSGYEQYFGPGTRLTVT.

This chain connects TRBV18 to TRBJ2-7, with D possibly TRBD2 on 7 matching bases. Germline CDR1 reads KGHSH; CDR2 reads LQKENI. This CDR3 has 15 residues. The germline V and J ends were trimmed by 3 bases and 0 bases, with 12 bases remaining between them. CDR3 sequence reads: CASSPEGGISYEQYF. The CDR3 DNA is TGTGCCAGCTCACCTGAGGGGGGGATCTCCTACGAGCAGTACTTC.